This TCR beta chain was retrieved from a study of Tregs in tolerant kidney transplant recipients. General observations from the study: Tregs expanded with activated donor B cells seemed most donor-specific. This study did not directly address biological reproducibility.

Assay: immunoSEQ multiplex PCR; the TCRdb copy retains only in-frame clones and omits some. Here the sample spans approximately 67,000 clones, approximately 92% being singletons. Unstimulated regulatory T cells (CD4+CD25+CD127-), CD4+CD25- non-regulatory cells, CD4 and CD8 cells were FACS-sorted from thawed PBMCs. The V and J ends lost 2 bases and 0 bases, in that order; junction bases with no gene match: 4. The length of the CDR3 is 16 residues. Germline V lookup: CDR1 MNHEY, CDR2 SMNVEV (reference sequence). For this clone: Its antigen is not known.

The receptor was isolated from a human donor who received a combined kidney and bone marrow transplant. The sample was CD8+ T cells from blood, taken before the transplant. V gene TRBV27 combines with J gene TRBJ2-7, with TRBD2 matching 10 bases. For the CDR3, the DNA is TGTGCCAGCAGTTTAACCGCTAGCGGGAGCTCCTACGAGCAGTACTTC. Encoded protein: CASSLTASGSSYEQYF.